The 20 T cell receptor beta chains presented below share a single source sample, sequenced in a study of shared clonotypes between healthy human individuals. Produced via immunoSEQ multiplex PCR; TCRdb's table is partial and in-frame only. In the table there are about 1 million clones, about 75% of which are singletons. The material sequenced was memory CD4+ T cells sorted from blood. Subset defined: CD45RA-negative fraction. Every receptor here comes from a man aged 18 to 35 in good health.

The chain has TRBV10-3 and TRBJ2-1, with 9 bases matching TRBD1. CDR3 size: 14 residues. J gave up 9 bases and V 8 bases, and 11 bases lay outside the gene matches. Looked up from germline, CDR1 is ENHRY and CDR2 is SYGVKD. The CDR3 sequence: CAIHSGQGFGEQFF. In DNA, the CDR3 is TGTGCCATCCACTCGGGACAGGGTTTCGGTGAGCAGTTCTTC.

The CDR3 DNA reads as TGTGCTAGTGGTTTGTTAGGGGGTAATGAAAAACTGTTTTTT. Residues: CASGLLGGNEKLFF. The chain employs TRBV12-5 and TRBJ1-4; D is possibly TRBD1 (6 bases). The CDR3 loop spans 14 amino acids. V was shortened by 2 bases and J by 4 bases, with 8 bases between the two germline ends. Germline assignment: CDR1 LGHNT and CDR2 FRNRAP. The full variable domain, completed using reference TRBV12-5 and TRBJ1-4, is DARVTQTPRHKVTEMGQEVTMRCQPILGHNTVFWYRQTMMQGLELLAYFRNRAPLDDSGMPKDRFSAEMPDATLATLKIQPSEPRDSAVYFCASGLLGGNEKLFFGSGTQLSVL.

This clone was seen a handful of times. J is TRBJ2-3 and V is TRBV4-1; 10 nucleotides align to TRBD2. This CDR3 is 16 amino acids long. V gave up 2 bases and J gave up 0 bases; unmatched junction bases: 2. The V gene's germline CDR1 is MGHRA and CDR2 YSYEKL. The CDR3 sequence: CASSQNSGRSTDTQYF. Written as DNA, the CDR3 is TGCGCCAGCAGCCAAAATAGCGGGAGGAGCACAGATACGCAGTATTTT.

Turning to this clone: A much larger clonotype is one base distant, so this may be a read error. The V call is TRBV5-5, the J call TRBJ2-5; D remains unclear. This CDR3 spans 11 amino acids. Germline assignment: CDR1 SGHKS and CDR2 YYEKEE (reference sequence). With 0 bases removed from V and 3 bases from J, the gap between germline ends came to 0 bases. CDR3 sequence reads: CASSLEETQYF. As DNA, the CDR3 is TGTGCCAGCAGCTTGGAAGAGACCCAGTACTTC.

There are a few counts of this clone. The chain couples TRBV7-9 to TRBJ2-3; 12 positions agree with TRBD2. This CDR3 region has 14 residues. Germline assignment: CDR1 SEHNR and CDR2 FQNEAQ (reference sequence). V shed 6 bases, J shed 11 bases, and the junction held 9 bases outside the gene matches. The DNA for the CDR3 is TGTGCCAGCAGTACCGGGACTAGCGGGTGGAGGCAGTATTTT. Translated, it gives CASSTGTSGWRQYF.

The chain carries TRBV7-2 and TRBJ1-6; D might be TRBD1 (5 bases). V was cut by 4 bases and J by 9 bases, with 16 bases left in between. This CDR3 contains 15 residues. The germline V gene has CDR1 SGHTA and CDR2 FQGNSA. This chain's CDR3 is CASSSRPQGGSPLHF. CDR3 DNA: TGTGCCAGCAGCTCACGCCCTCAGGGTGGTTCACCCCTCCACTTT.

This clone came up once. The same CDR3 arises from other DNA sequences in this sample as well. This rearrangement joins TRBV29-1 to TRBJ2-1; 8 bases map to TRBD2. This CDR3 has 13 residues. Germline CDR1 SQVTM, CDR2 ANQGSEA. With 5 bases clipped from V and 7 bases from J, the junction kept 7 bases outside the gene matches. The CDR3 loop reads CSVRDGGANEQFF. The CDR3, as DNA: TGCAGCGTTCGTGACGGGGGGGCGAATGAGCAGTTCTTC.

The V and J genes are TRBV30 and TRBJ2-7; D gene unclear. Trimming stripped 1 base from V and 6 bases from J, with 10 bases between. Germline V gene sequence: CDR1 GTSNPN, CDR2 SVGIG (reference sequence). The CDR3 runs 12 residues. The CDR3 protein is CAWSARLFEQYF. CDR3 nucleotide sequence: TGTGCCTGGAGTGCAAGGTTGTTCGAGCAGTACTTC.

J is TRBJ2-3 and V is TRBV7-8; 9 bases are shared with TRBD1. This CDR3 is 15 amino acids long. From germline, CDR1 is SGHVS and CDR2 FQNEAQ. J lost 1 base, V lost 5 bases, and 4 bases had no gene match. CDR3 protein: CASSPRDRGTDTQYF. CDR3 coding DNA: TGTGCCAGCAGCCCCCGGGACAGGGGCACAGATACGCAGTATTTT.

The DNA of the CDR3 is TGTGCTAGTGGTTTGGTAACCCAGGGCCTCTCCTACGAGCAGTACTTC. This gives the protein CASGLVTQGLSYEQYF. V usage is TRBV12-5 and J usage is TRBJ2-7, with D possibly being TRBD1 (5 bases). The CDR3 totals 16 residues. From germline, CDR1 is LGHNT and CDR2 FRNRAP. Deletions cut 0 bases from V and 0 bases from J, with 12 bases between.

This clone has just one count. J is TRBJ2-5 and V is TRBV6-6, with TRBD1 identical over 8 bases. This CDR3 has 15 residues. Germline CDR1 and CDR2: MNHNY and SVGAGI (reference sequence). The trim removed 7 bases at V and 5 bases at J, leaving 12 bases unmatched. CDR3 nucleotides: TGTGCCAGCAAGAGAGTTTCAGGGGGCAGGGAGACCCAGTACTTC. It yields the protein CASKRVSGGRETQYF.

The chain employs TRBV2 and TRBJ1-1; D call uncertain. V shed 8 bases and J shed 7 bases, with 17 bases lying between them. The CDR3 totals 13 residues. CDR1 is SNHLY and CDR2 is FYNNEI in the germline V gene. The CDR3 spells CASHYSRPNEAFF. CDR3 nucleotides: TGTGCCAGCCACTACTCTCGGCCAAATGAAGCTTTCTTT.

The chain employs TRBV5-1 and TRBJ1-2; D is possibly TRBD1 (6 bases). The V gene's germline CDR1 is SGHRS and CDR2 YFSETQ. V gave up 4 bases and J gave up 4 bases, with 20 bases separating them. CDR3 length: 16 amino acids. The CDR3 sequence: CASSPVTGQTSYGYTF. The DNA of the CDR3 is TGCGCCAGCAGCCCCGTGACAGGTCAGACCTCCTATGGCTACACCTTC. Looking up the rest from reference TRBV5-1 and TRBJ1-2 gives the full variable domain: KAGVTQTPRYLIKTRGQQVTLSCSPISGHRSVSWYQQTPGQGLQFLFEYFSETQRNKGNFPGRFSGRQFSNSRSEMNVSTLELGDSALYLCASSPVTGQTSYGYTFGSGTRLTVV.

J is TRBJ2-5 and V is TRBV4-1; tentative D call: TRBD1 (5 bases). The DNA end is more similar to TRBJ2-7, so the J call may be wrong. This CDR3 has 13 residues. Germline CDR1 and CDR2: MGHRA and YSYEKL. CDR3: CASSQTDPYEQYF. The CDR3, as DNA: TGCGCCAGCAGCCAGACAGACCCCTACGAGCAGTACTTC.

CDR3 coding DNA: TGTGCCAGCTCCTTCAGGAGCTCCTACGAGCAGTACTTC. It translates to CASSFRSSYEQYF. The gene calls are TRBV18 and TRBJ2-7; D not certain. The germline gives CDR1 KGHSH, CDR2 LQKENI. The CDR3 has 13 residues. With 6 bases removed from V and 0 bases from J, the gap between germline ends came to 9 bases.

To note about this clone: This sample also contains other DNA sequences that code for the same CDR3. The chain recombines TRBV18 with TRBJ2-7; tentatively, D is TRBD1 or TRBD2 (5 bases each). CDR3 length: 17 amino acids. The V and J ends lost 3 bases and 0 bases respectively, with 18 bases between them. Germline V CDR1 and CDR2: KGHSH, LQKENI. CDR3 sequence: CASSPLGPGTDSYEQYF. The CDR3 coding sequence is TGTGCCAGCTCACCTTTAGGTCCCGGGACCGACTCCTACGAGCAGTACTTC.

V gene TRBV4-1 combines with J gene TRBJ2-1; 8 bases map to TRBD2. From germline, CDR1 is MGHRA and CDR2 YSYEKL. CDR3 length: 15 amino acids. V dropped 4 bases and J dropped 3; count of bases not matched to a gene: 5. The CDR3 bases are TGCGCCAGCAGCCCCCAGAGCGGGAGCTACAATGAGCAGTTCTTC. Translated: CASSPQSGSYNEQFF.

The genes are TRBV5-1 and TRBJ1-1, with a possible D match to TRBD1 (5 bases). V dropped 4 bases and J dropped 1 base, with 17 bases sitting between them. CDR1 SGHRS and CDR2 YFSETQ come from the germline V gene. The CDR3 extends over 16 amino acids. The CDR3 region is CASSPREGRGNTEAFF. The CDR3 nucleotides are TGCGCCAGCAGCCCCAGGGAGGGACGGGGGAACACTGAAGCTTTCTTT.

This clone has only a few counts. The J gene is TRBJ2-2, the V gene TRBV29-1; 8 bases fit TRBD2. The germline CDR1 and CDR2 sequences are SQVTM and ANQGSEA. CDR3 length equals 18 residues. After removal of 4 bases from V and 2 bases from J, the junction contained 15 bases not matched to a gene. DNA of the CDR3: TGCAGCGTTGGCGGTAGCGGGGTAAAAGTTGGAAACACCGGGGAGCTGTTTTTT. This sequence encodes CSVGGSGVKVGNTGELFF.

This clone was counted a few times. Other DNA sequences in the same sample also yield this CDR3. Here the CDR3 reads CASSQDGGIGNQPQHF. The CDR3 region has the DNA TGCGCCAGCAGCCAAGATGGGGGGATAGGCAATCAGCCCCAGCATTTT. The V and J genes are TRBV4-1 and TRBJ1-5; weak D call: TRBD1 (5 bases). This CDR3 comprises 16 residues. The germline V and J ends were trimmed by 0 bases and 2 bases, with 11 bases remaining between them. Germline-derived CDR1 and CDR2 are MGHRA and YSYEKL.